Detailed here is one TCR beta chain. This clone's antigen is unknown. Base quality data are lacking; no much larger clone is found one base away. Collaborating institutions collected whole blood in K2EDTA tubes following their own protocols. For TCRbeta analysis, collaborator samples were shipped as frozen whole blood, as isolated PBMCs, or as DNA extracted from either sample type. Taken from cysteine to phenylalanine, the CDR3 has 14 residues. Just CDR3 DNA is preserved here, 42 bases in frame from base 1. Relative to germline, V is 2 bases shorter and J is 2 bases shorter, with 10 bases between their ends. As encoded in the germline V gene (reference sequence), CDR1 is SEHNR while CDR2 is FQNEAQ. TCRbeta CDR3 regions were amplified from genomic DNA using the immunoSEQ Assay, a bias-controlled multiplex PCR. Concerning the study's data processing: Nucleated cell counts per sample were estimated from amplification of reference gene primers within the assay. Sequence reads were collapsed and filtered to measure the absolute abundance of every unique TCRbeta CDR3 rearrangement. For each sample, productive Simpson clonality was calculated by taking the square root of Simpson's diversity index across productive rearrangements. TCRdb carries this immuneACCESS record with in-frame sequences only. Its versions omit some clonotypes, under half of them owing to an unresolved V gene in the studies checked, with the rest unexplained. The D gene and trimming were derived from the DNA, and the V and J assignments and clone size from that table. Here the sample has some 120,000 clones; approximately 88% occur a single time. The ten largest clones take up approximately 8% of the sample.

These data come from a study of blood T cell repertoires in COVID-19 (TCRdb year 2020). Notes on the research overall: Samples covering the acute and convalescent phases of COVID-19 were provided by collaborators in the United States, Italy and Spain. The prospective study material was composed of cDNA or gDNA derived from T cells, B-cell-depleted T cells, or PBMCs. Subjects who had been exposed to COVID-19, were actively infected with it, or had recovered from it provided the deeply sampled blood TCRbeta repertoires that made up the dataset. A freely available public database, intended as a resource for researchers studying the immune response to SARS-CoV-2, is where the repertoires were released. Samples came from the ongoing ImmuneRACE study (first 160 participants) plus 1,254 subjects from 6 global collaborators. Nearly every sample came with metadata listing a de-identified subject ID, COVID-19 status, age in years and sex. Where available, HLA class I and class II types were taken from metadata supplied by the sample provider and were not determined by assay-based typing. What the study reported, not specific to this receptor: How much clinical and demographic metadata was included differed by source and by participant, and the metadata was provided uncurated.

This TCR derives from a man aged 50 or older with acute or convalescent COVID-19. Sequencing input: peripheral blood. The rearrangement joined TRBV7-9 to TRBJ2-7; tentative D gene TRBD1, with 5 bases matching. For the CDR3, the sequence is CASSLTQAAYEQYF. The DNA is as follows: TGTGCCAGCAGCTTAACACAGGCCGCCTACGAGCAGTACTTC.